The clone carrying this TCR beta chain was found many times. This record comes from a study of early T cells in non-severe SARS-CoV-2 infection. CDR3 length equals 15 residues. The J segment lost 9 bases and the V segment lost 2 bases, leaving 5 bases of the junction unmatched. Germline V gives CDR1 SGHVS, CDR2 FNYEAQ. Each CDR3 protein is one row after TCRdb ran MiXCR on the 5' RACE reads. The sample carries about 81,000 distinct CDR3 sequences, roughly 6% recorded once. This chain uses TRBV7-6 with TRBJ2-1, with 12 bases matching TRBD2. The sequence was obtained from an adult who was a healthcare worker with PCR-confirmed SARS-CoV-2 infection or an uninfected control (not recorded which). The sample consisted of whole blood. The CDR3 reads CASSLLAGGEGEQFF. The CDR3 bases are TGTGCCAGCAGCTTACTAGCGGGAGGGGAGGGTGAGCAGTTCTTC.